This TCR beta chain was identified in a study of blood T cells in healthy people across ages. CDR1 is LNHNV, CDR2 YYDKDF, per germline (reference sequence). Trimming removed 9 bases at V and 0 bases at J, with 6 bases between. CDR3 length equals 13 residues. A second PCR of about 6 to 12 cycles used a sample-barcoded 5' primer and a J-beta primer mix. TCRdb re-derived calls from the 5' RACE reads in MiXCR, one entry per CDR3 protein. Among around 850,000 distinct CDR3 sequences listed, 36% were seen once. The clonotype was recovered from a young man in good health. The sequenced material came from blood. The chain has TRBV15 and TRBJ1-6; unclear D gene. The DNA for the CDR3 is TGTGCCACGGGGAGCTCCTATAATTCACCCCTCCACTTT. Its translation: CATGSSYNSPLHF.